These 16 T cell receptor beta chains were sequenced from one sample in a study of T cell repertoires in aging, cancer and after chemotherapy (dated by TCRdb to between 2018 and 2021). Sequencer: Illumina MiSeq. Rearranged TRB sequences spanning V, D and J segments were amplified in a multiplex touch-down PCR with a mixed TRB-A/B primer pool. The public reads were reprocessed in TCRdb via fastp at Q25 and MiXCR, keeping in-frame beta chains. Rows matching on CDR3 protein sequence are summarized as one entry with the most common DNA and genes. In this sample the table shows over 8,500 distinct CDR3 sequences, 24% of which occur a single time. The ten biggest clones cover roughly 2.8% of the sample. Genomic DNA extracted from peripheral blood, rather than sorted cells or RNA, was used as the source for amplification of TCR beta rearrangements. The sample consisted of blood. The receptors were gathered from a human donor in good health.

This clonotype ranks as medium-sized (0.01 to 0.1%). The chain has TRBV20-1 and TRBJ2-1, with 10 bases fitting TRBD1. CDR1 and CDR2 (germline): DFQATT, SNEGSKA (reference sequence). V shed 3 bases and J 5 bases; nucleotides not matched to a gene: 10. CDR3 length equals 16 residues. CDR3 in amino acids: CSASAWDRGLDNEQFF. DNA for the CDR3: TGCAGTGCTAGTGCCTGGGACAGGGGATTGGACAATGAGCAGTTCTTC.

By sample fraction, this clonotype is medium-sized. V and J are TRBV6-6 and TRBJ1-2; D is unclear. The CDR3 loop spans 15 amino acids. The ends were cut back, 2 bases at V and 7 bases at J, with 17 bases in the middle. Looked up from germline, CDR1 is MNHNY and CDR2 is SVGAGI (reference sequence). CDR3 region: CASSYSGSKERGYTF. DNA of the CDR3: TGTGCCAGCAGTTACAGCGGGAGTAAGGAGCGTGGCTACACCTTC.

The genes are TRBV5-7 and TRBJ1-1; a weak D match, TRBD1 (5 bases). TRBV5-7 falls under the ORF class, with uncertain function. The CDR3 is 10 amino acids. As DNA, the CDR3 is TGTGTGCTGGGGCCTTTGGGAGCTTTCTTT. This encodes CVLGPLGAFF.

This clonotype was seen a handful of times. V and J are TRBV7-2 and TRBJ2-7; 12 nucleotides align to TRBD2. J gave up 5 bases and V 5 bases, and 4 bases lay outside the gene matches. The CDR3 loop spans 14 amino acids. Germline V CDR1 and CDR2: SGHTA, FQGNSA. The chain's CDR3 is CASSARLAGDEQYF. The DNA of the CDR3 is TGTGCCAGCAGCGCGCGACTAGCGGGAGACGAGCAGTACTTC.

This clonotype was counted only a few times. The chain links TRBV20-1 to TRBJ2-7; TRBD2 matches 10 bases. The CDR3 has 14 residues. The V gene end was trimmed by 6 bases and the J gene end by 3 bases; junction bases not matched to a gene: 8. The germline V gene has CDR1 DFQATT and CDR2 SNEGSKA (reference sequence). Here the CDR3 reads CSAPTSGNFYEQYF. The CDR3 region has the DNA TGCAGTGCGCCTACTAGCGGGAACTTCTACGAGCAGTACTTC.

The chain recombines TRBV20-1 with TRBJ2-7, with TRBD2 matching over 11 bases. The germline V gene has CDR1 DFQATT and CDR2 SNEGSKA (reference sequence). Losses at the gene ends were 1 base for V and 0 bases for J; bases not matched to a gene: 5. This CDR3 is built from 16 residues. Here the CDR3 reads CSARATSGISSYEQYF. In nucleotides, the CDR3 is TGCAGTGCTAGAGCGACTAGCGGGATCAGCTCCTACGAGCAGTACTTC.

A single count supports this clonotype. This clone may be a read error of a much larger clone one base away. The genes are TRBV7-9 and TRBJ1-4; the D gene is possibly TRBD1 (5 bases). The CDR3 covers 16 residues. Germline V gene sequence: CDR1 SEHNR, CDR2 FQNEAQ (reference sequence). The CDR3, as DNA: TGCACCAGCAGCCAAGGGAGGGAAAGGGGCGGTGAAAAACTGTTTTTT. It yields the protein CTSSQGRERGGEKLFF.

Sample share makes this clonotype medium-sized. This chain uses TRBV20-1 with TRBJ2-2; the D gene could be TRBD1 or TRBD2 (5 bases each). Germline V gene lookup returns CDR1 DFQATT and CDR2 SNEGSKA (reference sequence). The CDR3 sequence is 14 residues long. V was shortened by 3 bases and J by 7 bases, with 15 bases between the two germline ends. CDR3 bases: TGCAGTGCTAGTCTGACAGTGAGGGGCGGGGAGCTGTTTTTT. Its protein is CSASLTVRGGELFF.

This clonotype turned up a few times. The V and J genes are TRBV28 and TRBJ2-2; 11 bases agree with TRBD1. The CDR3 has 15 residues. Germline assignment: CDR1 MDHEN and CDR2 SYDVKM. After removal of 4 bases from V and 8 bases from J, the junction contained 6 bases not matched to a gene. The CDR3 loop reads CASSSTGQGAGELFF. The CDR3 nucleotides read TGTGCCAGCAGTTCTACCGGACAGGGGGCGGGGGAGCTGTTTTTT.

This clonotype ranks as medium-sized (0.01 to 0.1%). The rearrangement uses TRBV6-1 and TRBJ1-2; D might be TRBD1 (5 bases). The CDR3 runs to 13 residues. V lost 2 bases and J lost 8, with 12 bases in between. In germline, CDR1 is MNHNS, CDR2 SASEGT. This CDR3 is CASSERGEGGYTF. CDR3 in DNA: TGTGCCAGCAGTGAAAGAGGGGAAGGAGGCTACACCTTC.

This clonotype is medium-sized within its sample. This sequence joins TRBV30 and TRBJ2-7; 7 bases line up with TRBD1. CDR3 size: 14 residues. Looked up from germline, CDR1 is GTSNPN and CDR2 is SVGIG (reference sequence). The junction had 12 bases not matched to a gene; V was cut back by 6 bases and J by 4 bases. This CDR3 reads CACTLDRAAYEQYF. DNA of the CDR3: TGTGCCTGCACCCTTGACAGGGCGGCGTACGAGCAGTACTTC.

In this sample, this clonotype is medium-sized (0.01 to 0.1%). The rearrangement links TRBV6-1 to TRBJ2-3; 9 bases fit TRBD2. The V and J ends lost 5 bases and 4 bases, in that order; junction bases with no gene match: 7. The CDR3 runs to 15 residues. CDR1 is MNHNS, CDR2 SASEGT, per germline. The CDR3 nucleotides read TGTGCCAGCAGTACTTTTAGCGGGAGCCCAGATACGCAGTATTTT. This encodes CASSTFSGSPDTQYF.

The sample holds one count of this clonotype. V usage is TRBV7-3 and J usage is TRBJ2-7; weak D call: TRBD2 (6 bases). Between the trimmed V and J ends, which lost 5 bases and 4 bases, there was a span of 18 bases. This CDR3 is 15 amino acids long. Germline assignment: CDR1 SGHTA and CDR2 FQGTGA. The CDR3 sequence is CASSPSHGTGYEQYF. The DNA of the CDR3 is TGTGCCAGCAGCCCATCCCACGGGACTGGTTACGAGCAGTACTTC.

V is TRBV18 and J is TRBJ2-3; 12 bases map to TRBD2. Germline CDR1 and CDR2: KGHSH and LQKENI. J was trimmed by 6 bases and V by 2 bases; bases with no gene match: 9. This CDR3 spans 17 amino acids. CDR3 protein: CASSPYLTSGRSDTQYF. DNA of the CDR3: TGTGCCAGCTCACCATATTTGACTAGCGGGAGATCGGATACGCAGTATTTT. Drawing the rest from reference TRBV18 and TRBJ2-3, the complete variable domain is NAGVMQNPRHLVRRRGQEARLRCSPMKGHSHVYWYRQLPEEGLKFMVYLQKENIIDESGMPKERFSAEFPKEGPSILRIQQVVRGDSAAYFCASSPYLTSGRSDTQYFGPGTRLTVL.

This clonotype was seen more than once but under ten times. The gene calls are TRBV20-1 and TRBJ2-5; tentative D call: TRBD2 (5 bases). Trimming shortened V by 6 bases and J by 5 bases, and 13 bases separated the two germline ends. From germline, CDR1 is DFQATT and CDR2 SNEGSKA (reference sequence). CDR3 size: 12 residues. The CDR3 bases are TGCAGTGCCCCGAGGGCTGGGGAGACCCAGTACTTC. This translates into CSAPRAGETQYF.

Concerning this clonotype itself: A much larger clone differs from this one at a single base, so this may be a read error. The V gene is TRBV24-1, the J gene TRBJ2-5; a possible D gene is TRBD1 (5 bases). With 12 bases removed from V and 4 bases from J, the gap between germline ends came to 11 bases. The length of the CDR3 is 11 residues. Germline CDR1 KGHDR, CDR2 SFDVKD. This CDR3 is CAGRVGETQYF. CDR3 coding DNA: TGTGCCGGCAGGGTAGGAGAGACCCAGTACTTC.